This T cell receptor (beta chain) appears in the sequencing data of a study of blood T cell repertoires in COVID-19. Using immunoSEQ multiplex PCR, the repertoire was profiled, and TCRdb retains in-frame clones only, with some absent. Counted here are nearly 200,000 clones, roughly 80% occurring once; the ten biggest clones make up around 7.5%. This receptor was identified in a man in his forties who had recovered from COVID-19. The sample comprised PBMCs or T cells enriched from blood (not recorded which).

The CDR3 DNA follows: TGTGCCAGCAGAGAGACAGGGACTAATTCACCCCTCCACTTT. It specifies CASRETGTNSPLHF. The chain joins TRBV3-1 (or the pseudogene TRBV3-2) to TRBJ1-6; 7 bases match TRBD1. The trim removed 6 bases at V and 6 bases at J, leaving 5 bases unmatched. The CDR3 has 14 residues. Germline CDR1 LGHDT, CDR2 YNNKEL (reference sequence).